This T cell receptor beta chain was recovered during a study of blood T cells in healthy people across ages. Findings of the study overall: TCR beta diversity was tightly associated with the proportion of naive T cells. Expanded clonotype shifts may have been confounded, as the donors had an unknown CMV status.

CDR3 length equals 16 residues. The germline V gene encodes CDR1 SGHRS and CDR2 YFSETQ. Unmatched junction bases numbered 7, after V lost 0 bases and J lost 5 bases. With respect to this clonotype: Its target is not known.

The extraction recovered at least 5 micrograms of total RNA per sample. Using a J-beta primer mix together with a sample-barcoded 5' primer, a second PCR was run for roughly 6 to 12 cycles. Unique molecular identifiers of 12 random nucleotides labeled each cDNA. TCRdb fed the 5' RACE reads into MiXCR, producing one record per CDR3 protein. Among around 800,000 distinct CDR3 sequences listed, 62% were seen once. This rearrangement joins TRBV5-1 to TRBJ2-3; 9 bases align to TRBD2. This TCR was recovered from a man aged 30 to 45 in good health. What was sequenced was blood. CDR3 protein: CASSLELAGRVDTQYF. DNA of the CDR3: TGCGCCAGCAGCTTGGAACTAGCGGGTAGGGTAGATACGCAGTATTTT. Looking up the rest from reference TRBV5-1 and TRBJ2-3 gives the full variable domain: KAGVTQTPRYLIKTRGQQVTLSCSPISGHRSVSWYQQTPGQGLQFLFEYFSETQRNKGNFPGRFSGRQFSNSRSEMNVSTLELGDSALYLCASSLELAGRVDTQYFGPGTRLTVL.